This is a list of T cell receptor beta chains from one sample in a study of blood T cell repertoires in COVID-19. Sequencing used immunoSEQ multiplex PCR; TCRdb keeps in-frame clones, though not all of them. Of 150,000 to 200,000 clones in the sample, roughly 93% were seen once. The sample comprised peripheral blood. The receptors come from a man between 18 and 35 years old with acute or convalescent COVID-19. CDR3s include the opening cysteine and the closing phenylalanine or tryptophan. A D gene is named only where the DNA matches it firmly. Size values are once, few and many counts, or a class for expanded clones, and some rows have none.

TRBV5-4	TRBJ2-3	once	TRBD1	TGTGCCAGCAGCCGGGCCAGGGGGCGAATCTCCTATTATAGCACAGATACGCAGTATTTT	CASSRARGRISYYSTDTQYF
TRBV5-3	TRBJ1-1	.	TRBD1	TGTGCCAGAAGCTTGGCTTACGACAGGGGTCACGCTGAAGCTTTCTTT	CARSLAYDRGHAEAFF
TRBV21-1	TRBJ1-2	.	.	TGTGCCAGCAGCAAGGCCCCTAGGACCTCAGGGCGAGATGGCTACACCTTC	CASSKAPRTSGRDGYTF
TRBV18	TRBJ2-7	.	TRBD2	TGTGCCAGCTCTAGCGGGGCTTTCTACGAGCAGTACTTC	CASSSGAFYEQYF
TRBV5-5	TRBJ1-1	.	TRBD1	TGTGCCAGCAGCCCGGACACGCCAGGGGGCGTAGTATTGGGGAACACTGAAGCTTTCTTT	CASSPDTPGGVVLGNTEAFF
TRBV7-9	TRBJ2-3	.	.	TGTGCCAGCAGCCCGCGTAAGACTAGTTCAGATACGCAGTATTTT	CASSPRKTSSDTQYF
TRBV5-1	TRBJ1-1	.	TRBD1	TGCGCCAGCAGCTTGGCCGTTTTAGGGACAGGGGGCACTGAAGCTTTCTTT	CASSLAVLGTGGTEAFF
TRBV4-1	TRBJ2-4	.	TRBD1	TGCGCCAGCAGCCAAGAAGGGACAGGTCCCCTACCCAAAAACATTCAGTACTTC	CASSQEGTGPLPKNIQYF
TRBV11-2	TRBJ1-1	.	TRBD1	TGTGCCAGCAGCTTTTCCCCCCCGGGACAGTTGAACACTGAAGCTTTCTTT	CASSFSPPGQLNTEAFF
TRBV11-2	TRBJ1-2	.	.	TGTGCCAGCGGGAGGTCTCTCAACTATGGCTACACCTTC	CASGRSLNYGYTF
TRBV7-9	TRBJ1-2	.	TRBD1	TGTGCCAGCAGCCAGGGAACAGGGGGCCGGCACTATGGCTACACCTTC	CASSQGTGGRHYGYTF
TRBV6-5	TRBJ2-2	.	.	TGTGCCAGCAAAATCCGCGGGGAAGCCGGGGAGCTGTTTTTT	CASKIRGEAGELFF
TRBV6-6	TRBJ2-7	few	TRBD1	TGTGCCAGCAGCGTGGGGACAGTCGGGCACGAGCAGTACTTC	CASSVGTVGHEQYF
TRBV18	TRBJ2-3	.	.	TGTGCCAGCTCACCGGCCGGAGACCTCGAAACGCAGTATTTT	CASSPAGDLETQYF
TRBV5-6	TRBJ2-2	.	.	TGTGCCAGCAGCGGGGGACAGAACACCGGGGAGCTGTTTTTT	CASSGGQNTGELFF
TRBV5-5	TRBJ2-2	.	TRBD1	TGTGCCAGCAGCTTGGGGGGGACAGCAAACACCGGGGAGCTGTTTTTT	CASSLGGTANTGELFF
TRBV27	TRBJ1-1	.	.	TGTGCCAGCAGTTTATGGGCAGGGATGAACACTGAAGCTTTCTTT	CASSLWAGMNTEAFF
TRBV24-1	TRBJ1-4	.	.	TGTGCCACCAGTGATTGCGAGGCAACTAATGAAAAACTGTTTTTT	CATSDCEATNEKLFF
TRBV5-1	TRBJ2-2	.	TRBD2	TGCGCCAGCAGAGGACTAGCGGGAGTCACCGGGGAGCTGTTTTTT	CASRGLAGVTGELFF
TRBV6-5	TRBJ1-1	.	.	TGTGCCAGCAGTTACGGTTGGGGGGCTGAAGCTTTCTTT	CASSYGWGAEAFF
TRBV5-1	TRBJ2-5	.	.	TGCGCCAGCAGCCCTCGACAGACACCCCTCCAAGAGACCCAGTACTTC	CASSPRQTPLQETQYF
TRBV29-1	TRBJ1-2	.	TRBD1	TGCAGCGCTCAGGGGGCTGGCTACACCTTC	CSAQGAGYTF
TRBV30	TRBJ1-5	.	.	TGTGCCTGGAGTGAGGGTGGGGGGACTCAGCCCCAGCATTTT	CAWSEGGGTQPQHF
TRBV29-1	TRBJ1-2	.	.	TGCAGCGTTGGGGTCTTACGGGGGATCCTCTATGGCTACACCTTC	CSVGVLRGILYGYTF
TRBV2	TRBJ1-2	.	TRBD1	TGTGCCAGCAGTGATGGGGGACAGGGGGCTTTTGGCTACACCTTC	CASSDGGQGAFGYTF
TRBV7-8	TRBJ2-2	.	TRBD2	TGTGCCAGCAGCAGAGTTGGGCGGGGGACGAGCACCGGGGAGCTGTTTTTT	CASSRVGRGTSTGELFF
TRBV11-2	TRBJ2-5	.	TRBD1	TGTGCCAGCAGCACCGGGACAGTAAAGCGAGAGACCCAGTACTTC	CASSTGTVKRETQYF
TRBV7-6	TRBJ2-7	once	.	TGTGCCAGCAGCTTAGCTAGAGACTCATTCTACGAGCAGTACTTC	CASSLARDSFYEQYF
TRBV27	TRBJ2-2	.	.	TGTGCCAGCAGTTTAAATAAAGGGTGGAGGGACAGCGGGGAGCTGTTTTTT	CASSLNKGWRDSGELFF
TRBV29-1	TRBJ2-7	.	.	TGCAGCGTTGAGAGGAGTATTAACGAGCAGTACTTC	CSVERSINEQYF
TRBV11-3	TRBJ1-1	.	TRBD1	TGTGCCAGCAGCGCAGGGGCAGGGGGTGAAGCTTTCTTT	CASSAGAGGEAFF
TRBV19	TRBJ1-1	once	.	TGTGCCAGTAGGGGGAGGAAGGGTACCCCTTACACTGAAGCTTTCTTT	CASRGRKGTPYTEAFF
TRBV5-6	TRBJ2-7	.	.	TGTGCCAGCAGCTTGGTTGACAGGAACTACGAGCAGTACTTC	CASSLVDRNYEQYF
TRBV19	TRBJ2-3	.	.	TGTGCCAGTAGTCCGACAGCCACAGATACGCAGTATTTT	CASSPTATDTQYF
TRBV6-6	TRBJ1-3	few	.	TGTGCCAGCAGCCAGGACTCTGGAAACACCATATATTTT	CASSQDSGNTIYF
TRBV5-6	TRBJ2-5	.	.	TGTGCCAGCAACTTCCTGGCCCCCCAAGAGACCCAGTACTTC	CASNFLAPQETQYF
TRBV7-6	TRBJ1-4	once	.	TGTGCCAGCAGCCCTTCGCGGCAAGAAAATGAAAAACTGTTTTTT	CASSPSRQENEKLFF
TRBV7-2	TRBJ2-4	once	.	TGTGCCAGCAGCTCGGGGAGTGCTATTTCGCGGTCCAAAAACATTCAGTACTTC	CASSSGSAISRSKNIQYF
TRBV4-2	TRBJ1-1	.	TRBD1	TGTGCCAGCAGTCTACAGGGGGACGGCACTGAAGCTTTCTTT	CASSLQGDGTEAFF
TRBV7-8	TRBJ2-2	.	TRBD1	TGTGCCAGCAGCAGAAGACAGGGGGCGTCGACCGGGGAGCTGTTTTTT	CASSRRQGASTGELFF
TRBV7-9	TRBJ2-1	.	.	TGTGCCAGCAGCCCAACGCAGTCCAGCTCCTACAATGAGCAGTTCTTC	CASSPTQSSSYNEQFF
TRBV6-2/TRBV6-3	TRBJ1-3	.	TRBD1	TGTGCCAGCAGCCTTCGGACAGGGGCCGCGGGTGGAAACACCATATATTTT	CASSLRTGAAGGNTIYF
TRBV7-9	TRBJ2-4	.	.	TGTGCCAGCAGCCCGCGGGTAACGGGCTCCTCAGCCAAAAACATTCAGTACTTC	CASSPRVTGSSAKNIQYF
TRBV6-5	TRBJ2-7	.	.	TGTGCCAGCAGCCGACGGGTCCCCTACGAGCAGTACTTC	CASSRRVPYEQYF
TRBV6-2/TRBV6-3	TRBJ1-6	.	.	TGTGCCAGCAGTTTGCGGCAGGGGAATTCACCCCTCCACTTT	CASSLRQGNSPLHF
TRBV5-4	TRBJ1-1	once	TRBD1	TGTGCCAGCAGGCCGACAGGGGGCACTGAAGCTTTCTTT	CASRPTGGTEAFF
TRBV6-6	TRBJ1-5	.	TRBD1	TGTGCCAGCAGCCGACAGGGTAGCAATCAGCCCCAGCATTTT	CASSRQGSNQPQHF
TRBV7-8	TRBJ1-2	.	.	TGTGCCAGCAGCCCTACAACCGGGACAACTAACTATGGCTACACCTTC	CASSPTTGTTNYGYTF
TRBV10-3	TRBJ1-5	.	.	TGTGCCATCAGTCCAGGGGCTACCAATCAGCCCCAGCATTTT	CAISPGATNQPQHF
TRBV9	TRBJ2-1	.	.	TGTGCCAGCTCCGGGACTGCCCTTTTGTCTGAGCAGTTCTTC	CASSGTALLSEQFF
TRBV4-1	TRBJ2-2	.	TRBD1	TGCGCCAGCAGCCTTAATTCGGGACAGGGGACCGGGGAGCTGTTTTTT	CASSLNSGQGTGELFF
TRBV3-1/TRBV3-2	TRBJ2-7	.	TRBD1	TGTGCCAGCAGCCAAGTCTACGGACAGGGGTATGTCGACGAGCAGTACTTC	CASSQVYGQGYVDEQYF
TRBV18	TRBJ2-3	.	.	TGTGCCAGCTCTCGGGACTCCACGAGCACAGATACGCAGTATTTT	CASSRDSTSTDTQYF
TRBV3-1/TRBV3-2	TRBJ1-2	once	TRBD1	TGTGCCAGCAGCCAAAGGGGACAGGGAGGTCCTATGCGGTACACCTTC	CASSQRGQGGPMRYTF
TRBV5-1	TRBJ2-1	.	TRBD2	TGCGCCAGCAGCTCGCTACCGGGACTAGCGGTCAATGAGCAGTTCTTC	CASSSLPGLAVNEQFF